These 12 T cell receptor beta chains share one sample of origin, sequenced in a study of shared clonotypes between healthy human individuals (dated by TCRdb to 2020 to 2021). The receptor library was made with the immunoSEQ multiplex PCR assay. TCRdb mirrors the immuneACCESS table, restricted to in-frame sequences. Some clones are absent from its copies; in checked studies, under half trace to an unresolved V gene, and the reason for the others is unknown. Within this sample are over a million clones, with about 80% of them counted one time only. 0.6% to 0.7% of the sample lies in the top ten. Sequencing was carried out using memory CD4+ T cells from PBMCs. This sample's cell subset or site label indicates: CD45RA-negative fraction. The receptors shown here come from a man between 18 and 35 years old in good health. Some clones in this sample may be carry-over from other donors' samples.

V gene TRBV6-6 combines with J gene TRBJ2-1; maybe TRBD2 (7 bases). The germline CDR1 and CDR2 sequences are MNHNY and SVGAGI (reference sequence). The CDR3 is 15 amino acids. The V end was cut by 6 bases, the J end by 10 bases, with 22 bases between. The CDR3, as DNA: TGTGCCAGCAGGGGGGGCGGGAGCGGAGTGGCGGAGCAGTTCTTC. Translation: CASRGGGSGVAEQFF.

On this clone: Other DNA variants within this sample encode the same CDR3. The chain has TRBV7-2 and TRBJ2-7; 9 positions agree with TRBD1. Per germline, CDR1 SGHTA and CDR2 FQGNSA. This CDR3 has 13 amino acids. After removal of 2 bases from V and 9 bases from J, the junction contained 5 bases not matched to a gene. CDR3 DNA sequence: TGTGCCAGCAGCTTACCGGGACAGGGCGGGCAGTACTTC. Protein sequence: CASSLPGQGGQYF.

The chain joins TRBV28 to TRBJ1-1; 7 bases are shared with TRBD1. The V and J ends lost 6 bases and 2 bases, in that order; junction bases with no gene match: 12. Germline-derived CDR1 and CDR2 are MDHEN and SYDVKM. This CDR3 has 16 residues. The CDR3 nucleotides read TGTGCCAGCAGGGGGAACCCGGGACAGAAAAACACTGAAGCTTTCTTT. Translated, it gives CASRGNPGQKNTEAFF.

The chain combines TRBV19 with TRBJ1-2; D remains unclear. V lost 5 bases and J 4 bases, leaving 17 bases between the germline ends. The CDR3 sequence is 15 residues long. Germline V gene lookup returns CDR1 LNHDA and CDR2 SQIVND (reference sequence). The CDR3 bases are TGTGCCAGTAGTTGGTCGGTGGGTTTGTCCTATGGCTACACCTTC. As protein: CASSWSVGLSYGYTF.

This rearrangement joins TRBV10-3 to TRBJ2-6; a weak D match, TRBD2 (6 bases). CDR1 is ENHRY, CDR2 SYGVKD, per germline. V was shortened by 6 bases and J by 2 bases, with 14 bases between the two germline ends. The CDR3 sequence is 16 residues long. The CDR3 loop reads CAISGQEGAGANVLTF. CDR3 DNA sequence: TGTGCCATCAGCGGTCAGGAGGGTGCTGGGGCCAACGTCCTGACTTTC.

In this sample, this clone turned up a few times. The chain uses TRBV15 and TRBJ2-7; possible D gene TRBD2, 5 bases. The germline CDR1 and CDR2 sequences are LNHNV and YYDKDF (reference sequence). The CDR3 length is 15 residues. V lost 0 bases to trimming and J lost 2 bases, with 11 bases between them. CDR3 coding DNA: TGTGCCACCAGCAGAGATAGGACTGGAGCCTACGAGCAGTACTTC. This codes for CATSRDRTGAYEQYF.

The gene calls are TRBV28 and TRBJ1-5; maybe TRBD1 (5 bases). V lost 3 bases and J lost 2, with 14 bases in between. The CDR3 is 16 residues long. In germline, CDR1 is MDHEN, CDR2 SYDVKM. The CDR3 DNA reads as TGTGCCAGCAGTTTGGCCCACGGGGGAGGCAATCAGCCCCAGCATTTT. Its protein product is CASSLAHGGGNQPQHF.

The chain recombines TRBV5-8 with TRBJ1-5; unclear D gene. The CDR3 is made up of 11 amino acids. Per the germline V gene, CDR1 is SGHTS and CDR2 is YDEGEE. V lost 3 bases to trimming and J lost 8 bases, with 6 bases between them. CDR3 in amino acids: CASSSVKPQHF. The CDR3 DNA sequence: TGTGCCAGCAGCTCGGTGAAGCCCCAGCATTTT.

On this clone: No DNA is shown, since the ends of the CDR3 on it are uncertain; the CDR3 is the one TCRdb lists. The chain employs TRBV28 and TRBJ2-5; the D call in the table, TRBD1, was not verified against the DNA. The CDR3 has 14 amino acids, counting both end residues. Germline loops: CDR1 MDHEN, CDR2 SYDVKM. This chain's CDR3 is CASSSSRQGKTQYF.

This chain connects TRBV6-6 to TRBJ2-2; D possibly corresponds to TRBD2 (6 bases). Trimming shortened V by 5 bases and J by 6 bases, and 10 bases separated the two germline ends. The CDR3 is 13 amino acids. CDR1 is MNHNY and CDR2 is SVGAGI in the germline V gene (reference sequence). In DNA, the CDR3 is TGTGCCAGCAGTCGACTAGTCGCCGGGGAGCTGTTTTTT. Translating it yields CASSRLVAGELFF.

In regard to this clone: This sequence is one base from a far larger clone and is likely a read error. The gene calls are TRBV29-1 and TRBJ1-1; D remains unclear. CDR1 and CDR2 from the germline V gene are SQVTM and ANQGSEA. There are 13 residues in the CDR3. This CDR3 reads CSAQGRSNTEASF. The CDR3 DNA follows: TGCAGCGCCCAAGGACGTTCCAACACTGAAGCTTCCTTT. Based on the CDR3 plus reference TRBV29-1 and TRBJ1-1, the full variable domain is SAVISQKPSRDICQRGTSLTIQCQVDSQVTMMFWYRQQPGQSLTLIATANQGSEATYESGFVIDKFPISRPNLTFSTLTVSNMSPEDSSIYLCSAQGRSNTEASFGQGTRLTVV.

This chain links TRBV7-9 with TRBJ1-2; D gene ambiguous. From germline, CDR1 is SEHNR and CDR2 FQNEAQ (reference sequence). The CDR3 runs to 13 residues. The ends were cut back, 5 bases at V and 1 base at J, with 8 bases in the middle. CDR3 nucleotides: TGTGCCAGCAGCGGAGACGGTAACTATGGCTACACCTTC. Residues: CASSGDGNYGYTF. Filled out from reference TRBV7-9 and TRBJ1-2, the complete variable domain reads DTGVSQNPRHKITKRGQNVTFRCDPISEHNRLYWYRQTLGQGPEFLTYFQNEAQLEKSRLLSDRFSAERPKGSFSTLEIQRTEQGDSAMYLCASSGDGNYGYTFGSGTRLTVV.